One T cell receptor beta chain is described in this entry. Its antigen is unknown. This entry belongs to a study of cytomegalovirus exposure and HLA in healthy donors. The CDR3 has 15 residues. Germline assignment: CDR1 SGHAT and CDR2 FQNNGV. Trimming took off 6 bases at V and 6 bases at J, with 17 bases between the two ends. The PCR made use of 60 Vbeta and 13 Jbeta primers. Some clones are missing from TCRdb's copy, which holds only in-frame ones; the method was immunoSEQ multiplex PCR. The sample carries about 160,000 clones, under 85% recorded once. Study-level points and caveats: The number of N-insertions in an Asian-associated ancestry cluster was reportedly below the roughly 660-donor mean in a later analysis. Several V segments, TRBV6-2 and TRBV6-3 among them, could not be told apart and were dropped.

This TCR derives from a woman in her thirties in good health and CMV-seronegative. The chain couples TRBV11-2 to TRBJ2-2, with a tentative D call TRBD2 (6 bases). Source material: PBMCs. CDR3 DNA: TGTGCCAGCAGGCTACGGGGGAATTTCGCCGGGGAGCTGTTTTTT. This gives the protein CASRLRGNFAGELFF.